The source of this T cell receptor (beta chain) is a study of cytotoxic CD8 clonotypes in ibrutinib-treated CLL. Using immunoSEQ multiplex PCR, the repertoire was profiled, and TCRdb retains in-frame clones only, with some absent. The repertoire holds 110,000 to 150,000 clones, 76% seen once, with approximately 5.1% in the top ten. This clone has just one count. CDR3 size: 12 residues. V shed 0 bases and J shed 5 bases, with 6 bases lying between them. Germline CDR1 SGHNT, CDR2 YYREEE (reference sequence). The TCR was taken from a human donor with chronic lymphocytic leukemia. Sequenced here: PBMCs, sampled after 24 months of ibrutinib treatment. J is TRBJ2-7 and V is TRBV5-4; D gene uncertain. CDR3 nucleotide sequence: TGTGCCAGCAGCTTGGGTGTGGACGAGCAGTACTTC. Translating gives CASSLGVDEQYF.